This TCR beta chain was documented in a study of cytomegalovirus exposure and HLA in healthy donors. 13 Jbeta primers and 60 Vbeta primers were used for the PCR. Data came from immunoSEQ multiplex PCR; TCRdb stores just in-frame clones and leaves some out. In the table there are some 130,000 clones, around 70% of which are singletons. This CDR3 has 15 residues. V shed 1 base and J 9 bases; nucleotides not matched to a gene: 7. Germline values: CDR1 SGHVS, CDR2 FNYEAQ. General study points: Confirmation in vitro established that three CMV-associated chains were specific for CMV antigens. Versus the approximately 720-donor mean, an Asian-associated ancestry cluster reportedly showed fewer N-insertions in a later analysis.

This clone was observed a handful of times. What it recognizes is unknown. The gene calls are TRBV7-6 and TRBJ2-1; 9 bases are a match to TRBD1. The sample consisted of PBMCs. This TCR was sampled from a human donor in good health. The CDR3 bases are TGTGCCAGCAGCTTAGGACAGGGGGTTACCGCTGAGCAGTTCTTC. Protein: CASSLGQGVTAEQFF.